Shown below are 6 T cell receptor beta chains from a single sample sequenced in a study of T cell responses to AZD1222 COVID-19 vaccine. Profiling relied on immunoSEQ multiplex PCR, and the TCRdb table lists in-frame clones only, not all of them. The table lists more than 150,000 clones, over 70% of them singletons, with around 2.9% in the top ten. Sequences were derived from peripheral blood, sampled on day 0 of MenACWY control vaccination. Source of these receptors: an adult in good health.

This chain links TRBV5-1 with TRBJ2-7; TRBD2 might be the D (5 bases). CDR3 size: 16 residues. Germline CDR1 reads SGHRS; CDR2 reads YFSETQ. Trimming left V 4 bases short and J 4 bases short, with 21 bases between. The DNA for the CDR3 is TGCGCCAGCAGCCCCGGGCTGCGGGCCCTTAAATACGAGCAGTACTTC. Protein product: CASSPGLRALKYEQYF.

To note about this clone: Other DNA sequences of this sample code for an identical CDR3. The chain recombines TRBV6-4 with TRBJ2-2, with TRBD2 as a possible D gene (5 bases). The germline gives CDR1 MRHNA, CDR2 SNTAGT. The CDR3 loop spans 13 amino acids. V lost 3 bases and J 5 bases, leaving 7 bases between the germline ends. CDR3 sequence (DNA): TGTGCCAGCAGTGATAGCGAAACCGGGGAGCTGTTTTTT. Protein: CASSDSETGELFF.

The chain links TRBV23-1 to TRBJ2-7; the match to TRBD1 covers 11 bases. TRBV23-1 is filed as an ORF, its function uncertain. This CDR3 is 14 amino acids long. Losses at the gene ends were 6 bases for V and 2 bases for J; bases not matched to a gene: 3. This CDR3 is CASRGQGAAYEQYF. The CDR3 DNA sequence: TGCGCCAGCAGAGGACAGGGGGCGGCCTACGAGCAGTACTTC.

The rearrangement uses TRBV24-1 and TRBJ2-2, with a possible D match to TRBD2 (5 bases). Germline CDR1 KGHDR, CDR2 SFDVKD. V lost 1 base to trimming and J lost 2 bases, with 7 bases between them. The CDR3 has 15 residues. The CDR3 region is CATSDLSGNTGELFF. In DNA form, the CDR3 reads TGTGCCACCAGTGATTTAAGCGGTAACACCGGGGAGCTGTTTTTT.

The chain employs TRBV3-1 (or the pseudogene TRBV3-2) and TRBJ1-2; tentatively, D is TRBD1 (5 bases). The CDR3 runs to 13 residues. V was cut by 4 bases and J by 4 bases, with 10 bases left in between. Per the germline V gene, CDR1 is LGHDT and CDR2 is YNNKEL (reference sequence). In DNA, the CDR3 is TGTGCCAGCAGCCCGGGACCCCCCTATGGCTACACCTTC. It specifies CASSPGPPYGYTF.

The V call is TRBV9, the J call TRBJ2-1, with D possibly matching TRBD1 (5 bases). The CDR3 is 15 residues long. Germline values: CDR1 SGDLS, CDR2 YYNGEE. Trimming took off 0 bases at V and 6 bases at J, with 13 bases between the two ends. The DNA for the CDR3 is TGTGCCAGCAGCGTAGGATCTGGGGCCTCCAATGAGCAGTTCTTC. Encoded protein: CASSVGSGASNEQFF.